This is a list of T cell receptor beta chains from one sample in a study of blood T cell repertoires in COVID-19. TCRdb's copy holds only in-frame clones and misses some; the assay was immunoSEQ multiplex PCR. The sample shows more than 40,000 clones, approximately 88% of them seen only once. Sequencing was performed on peripheral blood. The source is a man in his fifties or sixties with active COVID-19. Both conserved end residues are part of each CDR3. A D gene is named only where the DNA matches it firmly. Clone size is stated in some rows and not others, as once, few, many or a class when expanded.

j_gene,v_gene,abundance,len,d_gene,CDR3nt,CDR3aa
TRBJ2-7,TRBV7-9,few,11,-,TGTGCCAGCAGTCAAGGACAGGAGCAGTACTTC,CASSQGQEQYF
TRBJ1-1,TRBV29-1,-,15,-,TGCAGCGTTGATAGGGGGAGACAGGCGAACACTGAAGCTTTCTTT,CSVDRGRQANTEAFF
TRBJ2-1,TRBV7-2,-,15,-,TGTGCCAGCAGCTTAGCGAACCTGCAGGAGGATGAGCAGTTCTTC,CASSLANLQEDEQFF
TRBJ2-3,TRBV18,-,15,TRBD2,TGTGCCAGCTCCCTGGGACTAGCTGGGACAGATACGCAGTATTTT,CASSLGLAGTDTQYF
TRBJ2-5,TRBV10-3,-,14,TRBD2,TGTGCCATCAGACAAGGGACTACCGAAGAGACCCAGTACTTC,CAIRQGTTEETQYF
TRBJ1-4,TRBV19,-,14,-,TGTGCCAGTAGTGAGGGGGCAACTAATGAAAAACTGTTTTTT,CASSEGATNEKLFF
TRBJ1-6,TRBV3-1/TRBV3-2,-,16,-,TGTGCCAGCAGCCAAGGCACAGGTTACTATAATTCACCCCTCCACTTT,CASSQGTGYYNSPLHF
TRBJ2-1,TRBV4-3,-,15,-,TGCGCCAGCAGCCAAGCACAGGGGGGGTACAATGAGCAGTTCTTC,CASSQAQGGYNEQFF
TRBJ1-2,TRBV10-1,-,16,TRBD1,TGCGCCAGCAGTGATCGACGGGACAGCCTCTTGCGGGGCTACACCTTC,CASSDRRDSLLRGYTF
TRBJ1-6,TRBV7-2,-,14,-,TGTGCCAGCAGCTTGGGTTCACGATCGACTCCCCTCCACTTT,CASSLGSRSTPLHF
TRBJ2-7,TRBV3-1/TRBV3-2,once,17,-,TGTGCCAGCAGCCAAGATCGAAGGAAGGACTACACCTACGAGCAGTACTTC,CASSQDRRKDYTYEQYF
TRBJ1-6,TRBV6-5,-,14,TRBD1,TGTGCCAGCAGGACAGGGGCAGGGAATTCACCCCTCCACTTT,CASRTGAGNSPLHF
TRBJ1-5,TRBV2,-,15,-,TGTGCCAGCAGTGAAGGCAGCTCCTGGAGACAGCCCCAGCATTTT,CASSEGSSWRQPQHF
TRBJ2-7,TRBV6-5,-,14,-,TGTGCCAGCAGTTACGGTCGGTCGGCGGGCGAGCAGTACTTC,CASSYGRSAGEQYF
TRBJ1-6,TRBV18,-,14,-,TGTGCCAGCTCACCGACAGCCGATAATTCACCCCTCCACTTT,CASSPTADNSPLHF
TRBJ2-2,TRBV5-6,-,13,-,TGTGCCAGCAGCTTTCAGAACACCGGGGAGCTGTTTTTT,CASSFQNTGELFF
TRBJ1-5,TRBV28,-,12,-,TGTGCCAGCAGTTTTGGAGGGCAGCCCCAGCATTTT,CASSFGGQPQHF
TRBJ2-1,TRBV19,-,14,-,TGTGCCAGTCGGCCGACGGGGGGCATTAATGAGCAGTTCTTC,CASRPTGGINEQFF
TRBJ1-1,TRBV5-4,-,16,TRBD1,TGTGCCAGCACCAAAGGAGACAGGGGGCGTTACACTGAAGCTTTCTTT,CASTKGDRGRYTEAFF
TRBJ2-3,TRBV7-7,-,14,-,TGTGCCAGCAGCTTATCACACCGCGGGGATACGCAGTATTTT,CASSLSHRGDTQYF
TRBJ2-7,TRBV7-9,few,14,TRBD1,TGTGCCAGCAATCCGGGACAGGGTTTCGACGAGCAGTACTTC,CASNPGQGFDEQYF
TRBJ2-3,TRBV3-1/TRBV3-2,-,16,TRBD2,TGTGCCAGCAGCCAAGTGGTAGCGGGGGGCACAGATACGCAGTATTTT,CASSQVVAGGTDTQYF
TRBJ2-3,TRBV7-8,-,16,TRBD2,TGTGCCAGCACCCCCATACGACTAGCGATAATGTATACGCAGTATTTT,CASTPIRLAIMYTQYF